This T cell receptor beta chain is drawn from a study of beta chain features in type 1 diabetes. Points on this clone: Its antigen is unknown. This same CDR3 is encoded by further DNA sequences in the sample.

Donors contributed one heparinised blood draw apiece, averaging roughly 100 mL. Study-wide results and limits: Researchers report that Type 1 diabetes patients had moderately but significantly shorter TCRB CDR3s across all four CD4+ subsets. The naive, central memory and Treg TCRB repertoires of patients appeared to be more similar to one another than those of healthy donors.

Sequenced material consisted of expressed TCRB transcripts (all of the isolated RNA was reverse transcribed). Sequenced naive, central memory and regulatory T cell samples produced an average of roughly 3.5 million reads. Produced via immunoSEQ multiplex PCR; TCRdb's table is partial and in-frame only. In the table there are hundreds of thousands of clones, 11% to 15% of which are singletons. Trimming took off 4 bases at V and 1 base at J, with 4 bases between the two ends. CDR3 length equals 11 residues. The V gene's germline CDR1 is SQVTM and CDR2 ANQGSEA. Sequenced sample: naive CD4+ T cells from blood. V gene TRBV29-1 combines with J gene TRBJ1-1; no clear D gene. This TCR was recovered from a man aged 18 to 30 with type 1 diabetes. Written as DNA, the CDR3 is TGCAGCGTTGTAGGGAACACTGAAGCTTTCTTT. Translated: CSVVGNTEAFF.